This T cell receptor (beta chain) is drawn from a study of graft-versus-host responses after intestinal transplantation. Study background: Multivisceral, liver-intestinal, or isolated intestinal grafts went to recipients. The recipients all started with anti-thymocyte globulin induction and then took tacrolimus and steroids for 2 to 3 years.

Notes on this clone: Its cognate antigen is unknown.

Study-wide results and limits: Present in recipient marrow, GvH clones included some that appeared first in ileum or blood. Clonal ratios of graft-versus-host to host-versus-graft in allografts were high for patients exhibiting graft-donor T cell macrochimerism.

This CDR3 is built from 14 residues. The germline gives CDR1 SNHLY, CDR2 FYNNEI. V was trimmed by 1 base and J by 0 bases, leaving 4 bases between them. The protocol was immunoSEQ multiplex PCR, while the TCRdb copy is restricted to in-frame clones and leaves out a portion. The table lists under 80,000 clones, roughly 90% of them singletons. The source was PBMCs, collected 98 days after intestinal transplantation. The clonotype was recovered from a human patient who received an intestinal transplant, so some T cells may come from the graft donor. The chain uses TRBV2 and TRBJ2-1; no clear D gene. The CDR3 loop reads CASSEGGSYNEQFF. Written as DNA, the CDR3 is TGTGCCAGCAGTGAAGGGGGCTCCTACAATGAGCAGTTCTTC.